This T cell receptor (beta chain) was documented in a study of Graves' ophthalmopathy and Graves' hyperthyroidism. Study-wide results and limits: Also, most clonotypes expanded in the thyroid above 0.001 frequency appeared in blood. Researchers report that a 13-signature model separated ophthalmopathy from stable hyperthyroidism, posting roughly 90% sensitivity and about 80% specificity. The model predicted ophthalmopathy progression with 70.59% sensitivity and around 72% specificity.

The ends were cut back, 5 bases at V and 5 bases at J, with 7 bases in the middle. Germline V lookup: CDR1 ENHRY, CDR2 SYGVKD. The CDR3 extends over 12 amino acids. The TCR beta CDR3 regions underwent amplification from RNA transcripts. First-round RT-PCR with HTBI primers preceded a second-round multiplex PCR. TCRdb ran MiXCR on the multiplex PCR reads and lists one entry per CDR3 protein. The data show approximately 640,000 distinct CDR3 sequences, roughly 39% seen once. With respect to this clonotype: Its specificity is not known.

Those donors who had ophthalmopathy presented with moderate-to-severe activity, a CAS of ≥3, a NOSPECS of ≥4 and a duration under 3 months. The V call is TRBV10-3, the J call TRBJ2-1, with D uncertain. This sequence originates from an adult man with Graves' ophthalmopathy. Specimen: peripheral blood. CDR3 DNA: TGTGCCATCAGTAGTATGAACAATGAGCAGTTCTTC. This encodes CAISSMNNEQFF.